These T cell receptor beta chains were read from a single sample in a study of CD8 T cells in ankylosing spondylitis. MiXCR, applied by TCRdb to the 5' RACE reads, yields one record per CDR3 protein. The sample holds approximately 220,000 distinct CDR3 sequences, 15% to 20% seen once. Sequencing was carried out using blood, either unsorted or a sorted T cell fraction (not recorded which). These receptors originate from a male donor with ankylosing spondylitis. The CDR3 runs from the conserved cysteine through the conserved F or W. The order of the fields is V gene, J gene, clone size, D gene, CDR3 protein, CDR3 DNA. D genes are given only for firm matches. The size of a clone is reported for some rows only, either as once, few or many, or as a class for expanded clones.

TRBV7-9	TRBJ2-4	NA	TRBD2	CASSLVGLAEAKNIQYF	TGTGCCAGCAGCTTAGTGGGACTAGCGGAAGCCAAAAACATTCAGTACTTC
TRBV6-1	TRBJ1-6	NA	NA	CASTTARGSPLHF	TGTGCCAGCACCACGGCGAGGGGATCACCCCTCCACTTT
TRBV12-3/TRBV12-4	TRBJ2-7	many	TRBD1	CASSQNRDRLYEQYF	TGTGCCAGCAGCCAAAACCGGGACAGGCTCTACGAGCAGTACTTC
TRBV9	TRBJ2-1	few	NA	CASSEGSEAYNEQFF	TGTGCCAGCAGCGAAGGGAGTGAGGCCTACAATGAGCAGTTCTTC
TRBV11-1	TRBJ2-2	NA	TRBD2	CASSLDVSASGSGTGELFF	TGTGCCAGCAGCTTAGACGTTTCTGCTAGCGGGAGTGGCACCGGGGAGCTGTTTTTT
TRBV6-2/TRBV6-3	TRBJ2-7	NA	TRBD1	CASFPGQGAYEQYF	TGTGCCAGCTTTCCGGGACAGGGGGCTTACGAGCAGTACTTC
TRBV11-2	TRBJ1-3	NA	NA	CASSFGDGPNTIYF	TGTGCCAGCAGCTTCGGGGACGGGCCAAACACCATATATTTT
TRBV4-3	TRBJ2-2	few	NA	CASSRTMGTGNTGELFF	TGCGCCAGCAGCCGAACGATGGGGACGGGGAACACCGGGGAGCTGTTTTTT
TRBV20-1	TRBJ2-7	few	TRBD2	CSARDTGVRTSVYEQYF	TGCAGTGCTAGAGATACAGGGGTGCGGACTAGCGTCTACGAGCAGTACTTC
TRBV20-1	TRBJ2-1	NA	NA	CSAREAGSSIYNEQFF	TGCAGTGCTAGAGAGGCGGGTTCTAGTATCTACAATGAGCAGTTCTTC
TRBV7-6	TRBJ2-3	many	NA	CASSPEPFSATDTQYF	TGTGCCAGCAGCCCGGAGCCTTTCAGCGCGACAGATACGCAGTATTTT
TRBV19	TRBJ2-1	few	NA	CASGASSYNEQFF	TGTGCCAGTGGGGCGAGCTCCTACAATGAGCAGTTCTTC
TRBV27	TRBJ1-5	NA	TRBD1	CASSLGGTGRAQHF	TGTGCCAGCAGTTTAGGAGGGACAGGGAGGGCCCAGCATTTT
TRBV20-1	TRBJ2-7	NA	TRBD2	CSARDELAGAISYEQYF	TGCAGTGCTAGAGATGAACTAGCGGGAGCCATCTCCTACGAGCAGTACTTC
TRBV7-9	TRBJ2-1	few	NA	CASSPRGTVGNEQFF	TGTGCCAGCAGCCCCCGGGGGACGGTTGGGAATGAGCAGTTCTTC
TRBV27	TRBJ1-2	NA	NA	CASRGAGANYGYTF	TGTGCCAGCAGGGGGGCAGGGGCTAACTATGGCTACACCTTC
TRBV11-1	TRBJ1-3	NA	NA	CASSLSLATVSSGNTIYF	TGTGCCAGCAGCTTATCCCTGGCCACGGTATCTTCTGGAAACACCATATATTTT
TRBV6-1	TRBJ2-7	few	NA	CASSEALGGAYEQYF	TGTGCCAGCAGTGAAGCGCTCGGGGGAGCCTACGAGCAGTACTTC
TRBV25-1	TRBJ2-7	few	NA	CASSFSVNEQYF	TGTGCCAGCAGTTTCTCAGTCAACGAGCAGTACTTC
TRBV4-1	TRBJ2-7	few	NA	CASSQVSLGAEQYF	TGCGCCAGCAGCCAAGTCTCCTTAGGTGCCGAGCAGTACTTC
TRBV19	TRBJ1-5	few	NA	CASRPGGQPQHF	TGTGCCAGTCGGCCCGGTGGGCAGCCCCAGCATTTT
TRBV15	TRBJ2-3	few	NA	CATSRDIVDTQYF	TGTGCCACCAGCAGAGATATTGTCGATACGCAGTATTTT
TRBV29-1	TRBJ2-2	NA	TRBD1	CSTTSGQGTTGELFF	TGCAGCACTACAAGTGGACAGGGGACCACCGGGGAGCTGTTTTTT
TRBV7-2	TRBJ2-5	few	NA	CASSPTGGEETQYF	TGTGCCAGCAGTCCAACAGGAGGGGAAGAGACCCAGTACTTC
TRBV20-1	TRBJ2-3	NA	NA	CCARDQVNPPRDTQYF	TGCTGTGCTAGAGATCAGGTCAACCCTCCCAGAGATACGCAGTATTTT
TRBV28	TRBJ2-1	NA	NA	CASSSIPGLPSSYNEQFF	TGTGCCAGCAGTTCAATACCGGGACTCCCAAGCTCCTACAATGAGCAGTTCTTC
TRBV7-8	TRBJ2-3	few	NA	CASSLAVPWGTDTQYF	TGTGCCAGCAGCTTAGCGGTCCCCTGGGGCACAGATACGCAGTATTTT
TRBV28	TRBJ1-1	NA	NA	CASSSPGGAEAFF	TGTGCCAGCAGTTCCCCGGGGGGTGCTGAAGCTTTCTTT
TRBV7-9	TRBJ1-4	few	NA	CASSLATGIEKLFF	TGTGCCAGCAGCTTAGCGACTGGGATTGAAAAACTGTTTTTT
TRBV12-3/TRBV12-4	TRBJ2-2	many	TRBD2	CASSAGLAGAVTGELFF	TGTGCCAGCAGCGCGGGACTAGCGGGAGCAGTCACCGGGGAGCTGTTTTTT
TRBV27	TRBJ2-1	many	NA	CASSFAGAGNNEQFF	TGTGCCAGCAGTTTCGCGGGGGCGGGAAACAATGAGCAGTTCTTC
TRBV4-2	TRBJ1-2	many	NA	CASSQVKDRAVYGYTF	TGTGCCAGCAGCCAAGTAAAGGACAGAGCCGTCTATGGCTACACCTTC
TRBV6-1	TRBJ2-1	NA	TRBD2	CASSSPAGGSYNEQFF	TGTGCCAGCAGCTCCCCCGCGGGGGGTTCCTACAATGAGCAGTTCTTC
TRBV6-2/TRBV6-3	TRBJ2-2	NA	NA	CASSYLGAGSPGELFF	TGTGCCAGCAGTTACCTAGGGGCGGGGTCCCCCGGGGAGCTGTTTTTT
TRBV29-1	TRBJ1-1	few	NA	CSVVDSMNTEAFF	TGCAGCGTGGTTGACAGCATGAACACTGAAGCTTTCTTT
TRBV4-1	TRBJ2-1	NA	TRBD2	CASSQVVAGSSYNEQFF	TGCGCCAGCAGCCAAGTAGTAGCGGGGAGCTCCTACAATGAGCAGTTCTTC
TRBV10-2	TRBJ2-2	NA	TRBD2	CASRAAGGVADTGELFF	TGCGCCAGCAGAGCAGCGGGAGGGGTCGCGGACACCGGGGAGCTGTTTTTT
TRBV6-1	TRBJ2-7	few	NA	CASSPLTDRGPYEQYF	TGTGCCAGCAGTCCCCTGACAGATCGGGGCCCCTACGAGCAGTACTTC
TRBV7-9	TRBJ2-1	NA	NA	CAIERPDSNNEQFF	TGTGCCATCGAGCGCCCGGACAGCAACAATGAGCAGTTCTTC
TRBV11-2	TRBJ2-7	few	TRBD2	CASSTSLAGGPVYEQYF	TGTGCCAGCAGCACCTCACTAGCGGGAGGGCCGGTCTACGAGCAGTACTTC
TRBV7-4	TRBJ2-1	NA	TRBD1	CASNPLSAGGYNEQFF	TGTGCCAGCAACCCACTGAGCGCAGGGGGCTACAATGAGCAGTTCTTC
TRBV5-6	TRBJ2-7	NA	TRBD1	CASSLTGADEQYF	TGTGCCAGCAGCCTTACAGGGGCGGACGAGCAGTACTTC
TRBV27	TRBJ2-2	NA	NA	CASRPSLGTGELFF	TGTGCCAGCAGGCCCAGTCTGGGCACCGGGGAGCTGTTTTTT
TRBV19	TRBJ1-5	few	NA	CASSAWGALDQPQHF	TGTGCCAGTAGCGCGTGGGGGGCCTTGGATCAGCCCCAGCATTTT
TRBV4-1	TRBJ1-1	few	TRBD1	CASSQVQGADTEAFF	TGCGCCAGCAGCCAAGTCCAGGGGGCCGACACTGAAGCTTTCTTT
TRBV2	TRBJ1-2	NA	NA	CASSDPSGGDGYTF	TGTGCCAGCAGTGACCCGTCAGGTGGGGATGGCTACACCTTC
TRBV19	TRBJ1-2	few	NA	CASTPVGTNPYYGYTF	TGTGCCAGTACCCCAGTAGGGACCAACCCCTACTATGGCTACACCTTC
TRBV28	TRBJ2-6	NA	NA	CASSFMTGANVLTF	TGTGCCAGCAGTTTTATGACTGGGGCCAACGTCCTGACTTTC
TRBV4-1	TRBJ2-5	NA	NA	CASSPAPGGTFGETQYF	TGCGCCAGCAGCCCAGCCCCGGGGGGCACCTTCGGTGAGACCCAGTACTTC
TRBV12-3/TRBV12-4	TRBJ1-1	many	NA	CASSPGDFWAGTEAFF	TGTGCCAGCAGTCCGGGGGACTTTTGGGCCGGCACTGAAGCTTTCTTT
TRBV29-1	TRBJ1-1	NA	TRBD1	CSVVRQGVRTEAFF	TGCAGCGTTGTTCGACAGGGGGTGAGGACTGAAGCTTTCTTT